This T cell receptor (beta chain) was documented in a study of blood T cells in healthy people across ages. Study-level results: Per-million-T-cell TCR beta diversity fell roughly linearly with age. When one million T cells were used, diversity estimates were thought to be underestimates.

Samples each yielded at least 6 micrograms of total RNA. The authors ran a second PCR of 7 to 11 cycles using a sample-barcoded 5' primer and a J-beta primer mix. Every molecule of cDNA carried a tag from a template-switch adaptor with 12 random nucleotides. TCRdb processed the 5' RACE reads anew with MiXCR; each CDR3 protein has one entry. Among about 1.4 million distinct CDR3 sequences, approximately 63% were seen once, and the ten largest hold over 6.5%. CDR1 LGHDT and CDR2 YNNKEL come from the germline V gene (reference sequence). Deletions cut 1 base from V and 0 bases from J, with 7 bases between. The CDR3 consists of 16 residues. As concerns this clonotype: Antigen specificity is unknown.

The chain has TRBV3-1 and TRBJ2-6; the D is unclear. The sequencing sample was made of blood. This sequence originates from a man aged 18 to 29 in good health. Here the CDR3 reads CASSQALFSGANVLTF. In nucleotides, the CDR3 is TGTGCCAGCAGCCAAGCCCTTTTCTCTGGGGCCAACGTCCTGACTTTC.